The next 14 T cell receptor beta chains were all read from a single sample in a study of technical replicates of blood from a handful of donors. Using immunoSEQ multiplex PCR, the repertoire was profiled, and TCRdb retains in-frame clones only, with some absent. The sample includes some 60,000 clones, more than 75% of them seen just once. The specimen was PBMCs. The receptors come from a human donor in good health. Some clones in this sample may be carry-over from other donors' samples.

The rearrangement uses TRBV6-4 and TRBJ2-3, with 8 positions matching TRBD2. Germline loops: CDR1 MRHNA, CDR2 SNTAGT. V was clipped by 5 bases and J by 4 bases; unmatched bases: 11. The CDR3 sequence is 16 residues long. Here the CDR3 reads CASSPESGGSSDTQYF. The CDR3 DNA is TGTGCCAGCAGTCCCGAAAGCGGGGGTTCCTCAGATACGCAGTATTTT.

The V call is TRBV4-3, the J call TRBJ2-3, with 7 bases aligning to TRBD2. V was pared by 1 base and J by 1 base, with 5 bases of the junction left unmatched. Germline CDR1 LGHNA, CDR2 YSLEER. CDR3 length: 16 residues. The CDR3 DNA is TGCGCCAGCAGCCAAGCCGCGGCGGGAGGCACAGATACGCAGTATTTT. Translated: CASSQAAAGGTDTQYF.

The chain couples TRBV4-1 to TRBJ2-5; 9 bases match TRBD1. Germline loops: CDR1 MGHRA, CDR2 YSYEKL. CDR3 length: 15 amino acids. Germline trimming cut 3 bases from V and 2 bases from J; bases unmatched to any gene: 4. CDR3 nucleotides: TGCGCCAGCAGCCACCCCGGGACAGGGCAAGAGACCCAGTACTTC. This translates into CASSHPGTGQETQYF.

This sequence joins TRBV15 and TRBJ2-1; D perhaps matches TRBD1 (6 bases). Germline CDR1 is LNHNV and CDR2 is YYDKDF (reference sequence). CDR3 length: 15 residues. The V end lost 0 bases, the J end lost 2 bases, and 8 bases lay between the germline ends. The chain's CDR3 is CATSRDRQAYNEQFF. DNA of the CDR3: TGTGCCACCAGCAGAGATCGACAGGCCTACAATGAGCAGTTCTTC. The full variable domain, completed using reference TRBV15 and TRBJ2-1, is DAMVIQNPRYQVTQFGKPVTLSCSQTLNHNVMYWYQQKSSQAPKLLFHYYDKDFNNEADTPDNFQSRRPNTSFCFLDIRSPGLGDTAMYLCATSRDRQAYNEQFFGPGTRLTVL.

The rearrangement links TRBV4-3 to TRBJ2-6; no firm D call. The CDR3 spans 15 residues. The V end was cut by 6 bases, the J end by 0 bases, with 9 bases between. Per the germline V gene, CDR1 is LGHNA and CDR2 is YSLEER. The CDR3 DNA sequence: TGCGCCAGCAGACCAGGTTACTCTGGGGCCAACGTCCTGACTTTC. Translated, it gives CASRPGYSGANVLTF.

The chain couples TRBV30 to TRBJ2-5; TRBD1 agrees at 7 bases. The J segment lost 4 bases and the V segment lost 5 bases, leaving 7 bases of the junction unmatched. The germline V gene encodes CDR1 GTSNPN and CDR2 SVGIG (reference sequence). The CDR3 loop spans 13 amino acids. CDR3 nucleotide sequence: TGTGCCTGGGACGGGACAGCGAGAGAGACCCAGTACTTC. Translated: CAWDGTARETQYF.

The table lists this clone with a few counts. This rearrangement joins TRBV7-9 to TRBJ2-7; possible D gene TRBD1, 7 bases. The length of the CDR3 is 17 residues. Germline CDR1 SEHNR, CDR2 FQNEAQ (reference sequence). Trimming pared 4 bases from V and 5 bases from J, leaving 24 bases between. CDR3 nucleotides: TGTGCCAGCAGCTCACAGAGACTAGACAGGGATTTACACGAGCAGTACTTC. Its translation: CASSSQRLDRDLHEQYF.

The chain combines TRBV2 with TRBJ2-2, with unresolved D. CDR1 SNHLY and CDR2 FYNNEI come from the germline V gene. Trimming took off 8 bases at V and 1 base at J, with 11 bases between the two ends. CDR3 length: 14 residues. The chain's CDR3 is CASVPLENTGELFF. CDR3 coding DNA: TGTGCCAGCGTCCCACTCGAGAACACCGGGGAGCTGTTTTTT.

This rearrangement joins TRBV6-5 to TRBJ2-7; 9 bases map to TRBD1. With V trimmed by 6 bases and J by 1 base, 7 bases remained unmatched. This CDR3 is built from 15 residues. From germline, CDR1 is MNHEY and CDR2 SVGAGI. CDR3 protein: CASSAGTGSSYEQYF. In nucleotides, the CDR3 is TGTGCCAGCAGCGCCGGGACAGGGTCATCCTACGAGCAGTACTTC.

CDR3 DNA sequence: TGTGCCTGGAGTGAATACAGGGGCTACGAGCAGTACTTC. It codes for CAWSEYRGYEQYF. The chain recombines TRBV30 with TRBJ2-7; TRBD1 agrees at 7 bases. This CDR3 region has 13 residues. The germline CDR1 and CDR2 sequences are GTSNPN and SVGIG (reference sequence). V lost 1 base to trimming and J lost 3 bases; unmatched junction nucleotides: 3.

The chain is built from TRBV5-8 and TRBJ2-2; perhaps TRBD2 as D (6 bases). The CDR3 loop spans 16 amino acids. Germline V gene data show CDR1 as SGHTS and CDR2 as YDEGEE. V was pared by 0 bases and J by 1 base, with 10 bases between. CDR3 residues: CASSLVGLLNTGELFF. The CDR3 DNA reads TGTGCCAGCAGCTTGGTGGGACTCCTGAACACCGGGGAGCTGTTTTTT.

This rearrangement joins TRBV9 to TRBJ2-2; a weak D match, TRBD1 (6 bases). Germline values: CDR1 SGDLS, CDR2 YYNGEE. The CDR3 spans 13 residues. V gave up 9 bases and J gave up 1 base, with 10 bases separating them. CDR3 sequence reads: CATQDRNTGELFF. Here the CDR3 DNA reads TGTGCCACACAGGACAGGAACACCGGGGAGCTGTTTTTT.

This chain uses TRBV2 with TRBJ2-2; 11 positions agree with TRBD1. The CDR3 runs to 14 residues. Trimming removed 7 bases from V and 5 bases from J; junction bases left unmatched: 3. CDR1 and CDR2 from the germline V gene are SNHLY and FYNNEI. CDR3 coding DNA: TGTGCCAGCAATGGGGACAGGGGGACCGGGGAGCTGTTTTTT. Its protein product is CASNGDRGTGELFF.

This clone was seen only a few times. This rearrangement joins TRBV6-5 to TRBJ1-6; 9 bases map to TRBD1. This CDR3 is built from 14 residues. The V and J ends lost 7 bases and 6 bases, in that order; junction bases with no gene match: 4. CDR1 and CDR2 (germline): MNHEY, SVGAGI. CDR3 loop: CASNDRGSNSPLHF. CDR3 bases: TGTGCCAGCAATGACAGGGGGAGTAATTCACCCCTCCACTTT.